Following are 22 T cell receptor beta chains from one sample sequenced in a study of blood T cell repertoires in COVID-19. Here immunoSEQ multiplex PCR was the method, and the copy in TCRdb shows in-frame clones only, minus some. The sample shows roughly 380,000 clones, around nine tenths of them seen only once. What was sequenced was PBMCs or T cells enriched from blood (not recorded which). These receptors all come from a woman aged 25 to 39 who had been exposed to COVID-19.

The chain employs TRBV21-1 and TRBJ2-7; the D segment call TRBD2 is taken from the table without a DNA check. TRBV21-1 corresponds to a pseudogene. The CDR3 runs 16 residues. This CDR3 is CASSKVGLAGRTEQYF. The CDR3 nucleotides read TGTGCCAGCAGCAAAGTAGGGCTAGCGGGACGCACCGAGCAGTACTTC.

This clone is a singleton in its sample. The gene calls are TRBV5-8 and TRBJ2-1; 12 bases are shared with TRBD2. Germline assignment: CDR1 SGHTS and CDR2 YDEGEE. The V segment lost 2 bases and the J segment 2 bases; nucleotides outside the gene matches: 8. The length of the CDR3 is 18 residues. The CDR3 DNA reads TGTGCCAGCAGCTTTAGGCTAGCGGGAGGGCCTACCTACAATGAGCAGTTCTTC. Encoded protein: CASSFRLAGGPTYNEQFF.

The chain combines TRBV6-1 with TRBJ2-3, with D perhaps TRBD1 (6 bases). Germline V gene lookup returns CDR1 MNHNS and CDR2 SASEGT. The CDR3 runs 13 residues. V was pared by 0 bases and J by 6 bases, with 7 bases between. The CDR3 bases are TGTGCCAGCAGTGAAGCGAGGGGGGATACGCAGTATTTT. This codes for CASSEARGDTQYF.

The rearrangement links TRBV3-1 (or the pseudogene TRBV3-2) to TRBJ2-2, with 8 bases matching TRBD2. With 2 bases clipped from V and 2 bases from J, the junction kept 7 bases outside the gene matches. Germline V gene lookup returns CDR1 LGHDT and CDR2 YNNKEL (reference sequence). This CDR3 is built from 17 residues. DNA of the CDR3: TGTGCCAGCAGCCAACTTGGCGGGAGGATTAACACCGGGGAGCTGTTTTTT. Its protein product is CASSQLGGRINTGELFF.

This sequence joins TRBV28 and TRBJ1-5; maybe TRBD1 (5 bases). With 2 bases removed from V and 2 bases from J, the gap between germline ends came to 10 bases. Germline values: CDR1 MDHEN, CDR2 SYDVKM. This CDR3 region has 15 residues. The CDR3 DNA is TGTGCCAGCAGTTTAACCTTCAGGGGCAATCAGCCCCAGCATTTT. Protein sequence: CASSLTFRGNQPQHF.

This chain links TRBV13 with TRBJ2-7; 7 positions agree with TRBD1. This CDR3 has 13 amino acids. Germline V gene data show CDR1 as PRHDT and CDR2 as FYEKMQ (reference sequence). V was clipped by 5 bases and J by 3 bases; unmatched bases: 4. The CDR3 DNA reads as TGTGCCAGCAGCCGGGCAGGGGGCTACGAGCAGTACTTC. It is translated as CASSRAGGYEQYF.

The sample holds a few counts of this clone. This sequence joins TRBV7-3 and TRBJ2-2; 7 bases fit TRBD2. The V and J ends lost 5 bases and 1 base, in that order; junction bases with no gene match: 10. Per germline, CDR1 SGHTA and CDR2 FQGTGA. CDR3 length: 17 amino acids. The CDR3 here is CASSPNGLAVNTGELFF. CDR3 DNA sequence: TGTGCCAGCAGCCCCAATGGCCTAGCGGTGAACACCGGGGAGCTGTTTTTT.

J is TRBJ2-3 and V is TRBV9; 7 bases agree with TRBD2. The CDR3 is made up of 16 amino acids. In germline, CDR1 is SGDLS, CDR2 YYNGEE. With 0 bases clipped from V and 2 bases from J, the junction kept 6 bases outside the gene matches. CDR3 region: CASSVVGDYYTDTQYF. The CDR3 nucleotides read TGTGCCAGCAGCGTAGTGGGGGACTACTACACAGATACGCAGTATTTT.

The V gene is TRBV10-3, the J gene TRBJ2-1, with TRBD2 matching over 14 bases. The ends lost 3 bases at V and 8 bases at J; junction bases unmatched: 9. Per the germline V gene, CDR1 is ENHRY and CDR2 is SYGVKD. The CDR3 loop spans 17 amino acids. In nucleotides, the CDR3 is TGTGCCATCAGTGACCCGGGACTAGCGGGAGACCGGGATGAGCAGTTCTTC. This encodes CAISDPGLAGDRDEQFF.

The V and J genes are TRBV11-2 and TRBJ2-7, with D unresolved. Between the trimmed V and J ends, which lost 5 bases and 3 bases, there was a span of 17 bases. In germline, CDR1 is SGHAT, CDR2 FQNNGV. This CDR3 region has 15 residues. Here the CDR3 reads CASSRDRHLNYEQYF. In nucleotides, the CDR3 is TGTGCCAGCAGCCGAGACCGACACCTTAACTACGAGCAGTACTTC.

V usage is TRBV5-1 and J usage is TRBJ2-1; D is uncertain. The CDR3 extends over 13 amino acids. Trimming took 4 bases from V and 9 from J, leaving 14 bases between them. Germline V gene lookup returns CDR1 SGHRS and CDR2 YFSETQ. CDR3 sequence reads: CASSPKAGAEQFF. The CDR3 DNA sequence: TGCGCCAGCAGCCCTAAGGCTGGAGCTGAGCAGTTCTTC.

On this clone: Germline and junction disagree at one end, which may indicate a read error. This sequence joins TRBV3-1 (or the pseudogene TRBV3-2) and TRBJ2-7; 8 bases are a match to TRBD1. The CDR3 covers 13 residues. Germline V gene lookup returns CDR1 LGHDT and CDR2 YNNKEL (reference sequence). CDR3 nucleotide sequence: TGTGCCAGCAGCCAAGAGGGGACAGGAACTCAGATCTTC. It encodes CASSQEGTGTQIF.

This chain connects TRBV28 to TRBJ1-2, with D possibly matching TRBD1 (6 bases). Germline CDR1 and CDR2: MDHEN and SYDVKM. Trimming left V 6 bases short and J 8 bases short, with 16 bases between. CDR3 length: 13 amino acids. In nucleotides, the CDR3 is TGTGCCAGCAGCCTAACAGGGATGGACGGCTACACCTTC. Amino acids: CASSLTGMDGYTF.

This chain links TRBV11-3 with TRBJ2-5, with a tentative D call TRBD2 (5 bases). This CDR3 has 15 amino acids. In germline, CDR1 is SGHNT, CDR2 YENEEA. Trimming left V 1 base short and J 1 base short, with 10 bases between. The CDR3: CASSLGGQIQETQYF. The CDR3 nucleotides are TGTGCCAGCAGCTTAGGAGGGCAGATCCAAGAGACCCAGTACTTC.

The chain is built from TRBV27 and TRBJ2-7; TRBD1 matches at 9 bases. This CDR3 is built from 15 residues. CDR1 is MNHEY, CDR2 SMNVEV, per germline (reference sequence). V lost 2 bases, J lost 2 bases, and 4 bases stayed unmatched. This CDR3 reads CASSLVTGGTYEQYF. CDR3 DNA: TGTGCCAGCAGTTTAGTGACAGGGGGAACCTACGAGCAGTACTTC.

V usage is TRBV29-1 and J usage is TRBJ2-5, with D possibly being TRBD2 (5 bases). Germline V gene sequence: CDR1 SQVTM, CDR2 ANQGSEA. V lost 6 bases and J lost 9, with 14 bases in between. This CDR3 contains 11 residues. The CDR3 sequence is CSVRPEEAQYF. CDR3 DNA sequence: TGCAGCGTCCGACCAGAGGAGGCCCAGTACTTC.

The chain links TRBV19 to TRBJ2-7, with 8 positions matching TRBD2. Trimming cost V 5 bases and J 0 bases; bases outside gene matches: 6. The CDR3 is made up of 15 amino acids. Germline values: CDR1 LNHDA, CDR2 SQIVND (reference sequence). CDR3 region: CASSSIAGNSYEQYF. In DNA, the CDR3 is TGTGCCAGTAGTTCCATAGCGGGGAACTCCTACGAGCAGTACTTC.

The chain has TRBV6-5 and TRBJ2-7, with TRBD1 identical over 10 bases. The CDR3 totals 14 residues. Germline trimming cut 6 bases from V and 1 base from J; bases unmatched to any gene: 3. Germline loops: CDR1 MNHEY, CDR2 SVGAGI. CDR3 nucleotides: TGTGCCAGCAGACCGGGACAGGGGTCCTACGAGCAGTACTTC. This gives the protein CASRPGQGSYEQYF.

The chain carries TRBV2 and TRBJ1-2, with D maybe TRBD1 (6 bases). The germline V and J ends were trimmed by 11 bases and 6 bases, with 19 bases remaining between them. The CDR3 spans 13 residues. Germline V gene data show CDR1 as SNHLY and CDR2 as FYNNEI. The chain's CDR3 is CAVWIGRGNGYTF. The CDR3, as DNA: TGTGCCGTTTGGATCGGCAGGGGTAATGGCTACACCTTC.

The gene calls are TRBV6-5 and TRBJ2-7; D is possibly TRBD2 (5 bases). CDR1 is MNHEY and CDR2 is SVGAGI in the germline V gene. The CDR3 contains 15 residues. The V end was cut by 0 bases, the J end by 3 bases, with 12 bases between. CDR3 nucleotide sequence: TGTGCCAGCAGTTACTCTGCGGAGGCACACTACGAGCAGTACTTC. Its protein is CASSYSAEAHYEQYF.

The chain joins TRBV16 to TRBJ2-7, with 7 positions matching TRBD1. The V segment lost 2 bases and the J segment 0 bases; nucleotides outside the gene matches: 4. This CDR3 is built from 15 residues. Germline lookup yields CDR1 KGHSY and CDR2 FQNENV. Here the CDR3 reads CASSQRQGTSYEQYF. In DNA, the CDR3 is TGTGCCAGCAGCCAACGACAGGGAACCTCCTACGAGCAGTACTTC.

This clone came up many times. The CDR3 coding sequence is TGCAGTGCTAGTCCGGGGACTAGCGGGAGAGGCGAGCAGTACTTC. Amino acid sequence: CSASPGTSGRGEQYF. The chain employs TRBV20-1 and TRBJ2-7; 14 bases agree with TRBD2. Germline CDR1 reads DFQATT; CDR2 reads SNEGSKA (reference sequence). The V segment lost 3 bases and the J segment 6 bases; nucleotides outside the gene matches: 7. CDR3 length equals 15 residues.